The present TCR beta chain was sequenced within a study of cytomegalovirus exposure and HLA in healthy donors. The V gene's germline CDR1 is MDHEN and CDR2 SYDVKM. This CDR3 region has 15 residues. V trimming: 6 bases; J trimming: 3 bases; junction bases outside the gene matches: 6. Comments on this clone: Its antigen is undetermined.

Study results and limitations: Some V segments could not be told apart, so they were left out, TRBV6-2 and TRBV6-3 among them. HLA allele associations emerged for around 15,000 TCR beta sequences in a later analysis, at 0.05 false discovery rate.

A multiplex PCR was run with 60 Vbeta primers and 13 Jbeta primers. The protocol was immunoSEQ multiplex PCR, while the TCRdb copy is restricted to in-frame clones and leaves out a portion. The sample records 150,000 or so clones, 80% being singletons. Sequencing was carried out using PBMCs. The receptor was derived from a woman aged 40 to 50 in good health and CMV-seronegative. This chain links TRBV28 with TRBJ2-3, with TRBD1 matching over 10 bases. The CDR3 is CASRLTGGVTDTQYF. The CDR3 DNA reads TGTGCCAGCAGGTTGACAGGGGGCGTTACAGATACGCAGTATTTT.